The clone carrying this T cell receptor (beta chain) was counted a few times. The antigen remains undetermined. The sample comes from a study of early T cells in non-severe SARS-CoV-2 infection. Study at large: Sequencing used unsorted whole-blood bulk RNA, so chains lack pairing.

TCRdb reprocessed the 5' RACE reads with MiXCR, giving one entry per CDR3 protein. Of over 35,000 distinct CDR3 sequences in the sample, roughly 6.1% were seen once. Study-level results: VDJdb matching skewed toward anti-spike CD8 responses, missing private and CD4 specificities.

Unmatched junction bases numbered 2, after V lost 4 bases and J lost 2 bases. Germline V CDR1 and CDR2: SGHVS, FQNEAQ. The CDR3 runs 15 residues. This clonotype was obtained from an adult who was a healthcare worker with PCR-confirmed SARS-CoV-2 infection or an uninfected control (not recorded which). The chain links TRBV7-8 to TRBJ2-3; the match to TRBD2 covers 11 bases. The sequencing here drew on whole blood, taken at baseline. CDR3 coding DNA: TGTGCCAGCAGCTCGGGACTAGCGGCCACAGATACGCAGTATTTT. It specifies CASSSGLAATDTQYF.